What follows are 22 T cell receptor beta chains derived from one specimen sequenced in a study of blood T cell repertoires in COVID-19 (dated by TCRdb to between 2020 and 2021). The method was the immunoSEQ multiplex PCR assay. TCRdb took over this immuneACCESS table, retaining in-frame rearrangements with V and J assigned. Such tables are incomplete; in checked studies, under half of the missing clones stem from an unresolved V gene, and the remainder is unexplained. The sample table lists about 270,000 clones, around nine tenths of them with a count of one. The ten biggest clones cover over 8% of the sample. Sequencing used peripheral blood. These receptors were collected from a man in his forties with active or convalescent COVID-19.

This chain links TRBV30 with TRBJ1-6, with unresolved D. This CDR3 comprises 15 residues. Germline CDR1 and CDR2: GTSNPN and SVGIG (reference sequence). V lost 3 bases, J lost 0 bases, and 9 bases lay in between. CDR3 sequence (DNA): TGTGCCTGGAGCCTGGGGAGCTCCTATAATTCACCCCTCCACTTT. Translation: CAWSLGSSYNSPLHF.

This chain joins TRBV7-2 and TRBJ2-3, with D unclear. V lost 1 base and J lost 0, with 8 bases in between. The CDR3 is 15 residues long. Germline CDR1 reads SGHTA; CDR2 reads FQGNSA. DNA of the CDR3: TGTGCCAGCAGCTTAGAACGGGTGAGCACAGATACGCAGTATTTT. Translation gives CASSLERVSTDTQYF.

The chain's CDR3 is CASSIGTYNEQFF. CDR3 bases: TGTGCCAGTAGTATCGGGACCTACAATGAGCAGTTCTTC. The V gene is TRBV19, the J gene TRBJ2-1; weak D call: TRBD2 (5 bases). This CDR3 spans 13 amino acids. The V end was cut by 3 bases, the J end by 2 bases, with 5 bases between. Germline V CDR1 and CDR2: LNHDA, SQIVND (reference sequence).

This chain links TRBV28 with TRBJ1-2, with 9 bases that match TRBD1. CDR1 and CDR2 (germline): MDHEN, SYDVKM. The CDR3 covers 15 residues. The V gene end was trimmed by 5 bases and the J gene end by 2 bases; junction bases not matched to a gene: 6. CDR3 sequence reads: CASSNPGQGNYGYTF. The CDR3 DNA follows: TGTGCCAGCAGTAACCCGGGACAGGGAAACTATGGCTACACCTTC.

The rearrangement uses TRBV5-4 and TRBJ2-5; TRBD2 aligns across 8 bases. The CDR3 loop spans 14 amino acids. V lost 2 bases and J lost 5; bases outside the gene matches: 5. Germline V CDR1 and CDR2: SGHNT, YYREEE (reference sequence). This CDR3 reads CASSLSTGGETQYF. The CDR3 DNA follows: TGTGCCAGCAGCTTATCGACGGGGGGGGAGACCCAGTACTTC. Variable domain in full (rest from reference TRBV5-4 and TRBJ2-5): ETGVTQSPTHLIKTRGQQVTLRCSSQSGHNTVSWYQQALGQGPQFIFQYYREEENGRGNFPPRFSGLQFPNYSSELNVNALELDDSALYLCASSLSTGGETQYFGPGTRLLVL.

This clone was found a few times. The J gene is TRBJ2-2, the V gene TRBV7-7; TRBD2 matches 8 bases. The CDR3 loop spans 16 amino acids. From germline, CDR1 is SSHAT and CDR2 FNYEAQ (reference sequence). Trimming cost V 1 base and J 1 base; bases outside gene matches: 2. The CDR3 sequence: CASSLGSGGNTGELFF. The CDR3 DNA sequence: TGTGCCAGCAGCTTAGGAAGCGGGGGGAACACCGGGGAGCTGTTTTTT.

CDR3 nucleotide sequence: TGTGCCAGCAGTATGGGACAGACCTCTGAAGCTTTCTTT. Residues: CASSMGQTSEAFF. The genes are TRBV2 and TRBJ1-1; 7 bases align to TRBD1. This CDR3 is built from 13 residues. The trim removed 5 bases at V and 6 bases at J, leaving 6 bases unmatched. In germline, CDR1 is SNHLY, CDR2 FYNNEI.

This clone was picked up a small number of times. The chain links TRBV6-2 or TRBV6-3 to TRBJ1-5, with TRBD1 identical over 7 bases. Germline-derived CDR1 and CDR2 are MNHEY and SVGEGT. The CDR3 totals 17 residues. Trimming cost V 5 bases and J 1 base; bases outside gene matches: 11. CDR3 residues: CASSRGQTSVSNQPQHF. The CDR3 DNA follows: TGTGCCAGCAGTCGGGGACAGACCTCCGTCAGCAATCAGCCCCAGCATTTT.

The CDR3: CSASGTGELFF. DNA for the CDR3: TGCAGTGCGTCAGGGACCGGGGAGCTGTTTTTT. The chain uses TRBV20-1 and TRBJ2-2; TRBD1 might be the D (5 bases). V lost 6 bases and J 5 bases, leaving 7 bases between the germline ends. The CDR3 runs 11 residues. CDR1 DFQATT and CDR2 SNEGSKA come from the germline V gene (reference sequence).

The rearrangement joins TRBV15 to TRBJ2-7; 8 bases map to TRBD1. From germline, CDR1 is LNHNV and CDR2 YYDKDF (reference sequence). The ends lost 5 bases at V and 3 bases at J; junction bases unmatched: 6. The CDR3 loop spans 14 amino acids. As DNA, the CDR3 is TGTGCCACCAGCCTTGACAGGGGACTCTACGAGCAGTACTTC. As protein: CATSLDRGLYEQYF.

This clone has a single count. V gene TRBV30 combines with J gene TRBJ2-1; 12 nucleotides line up with TRBD1. Per the germline V gene, CDR1 is GTSNPN and CDR2 is SVGIG (reference sequence). The CDR3 contains 16 residues. Losses at the gene ends were 5 bases for V and 1 base for J; bases not matched to a gene: 6. The CDR3 is CAWRGQGAESYNEQFF. The CDR3 DNA is TGTGCCTGGCGGGGACAGGGGGCGGAATCCTACAATGAGCAGTTCTTC.

This sequence joins TRBV29-1 and TRBJ2-1, with TRBD1 as a possible D gene (5 bases). Deletions cut 2 bases from V and 10 bases from J, with 9 bases between. Germline V gives CDR1 SQVTM, CDR2 ANQGSEA. There are 11 residues in the CDR3. The CDR3 nucleotides read TGCAGCGTTGAAAGAGGACAAGAGCAGTTCTTC. Translating it yields CSVERGQEQFF.

The chain has TRBV12-5 and TRBJ2-2; D is perhaps TRBD2 (6 bases). The germline V gene encodes CDR1 LGHNT and CDR2 FRNRAP. This CDR3 has 16 amino acids. Deletions cut 0 bases from V and 1 base from J, with 9 bases between. The DNA of the CDR3 is TGTGCTAGTGGTTTGGTCGACGGGAGGAACACCGGGGAGCTGTTTTTT. It codes for CASGLVDGRNTGELFF.

V and J are TRBV16 and TRBJ1-1; D might be TRBD1 (6 bases). CDR1 is KGHSY, CDR2 FQNENV, per germline. Trimming stripped 3 bases from V and 0 bases from J, with 14 bases between. The CDR3 spans 16 residues. The DNA for the CDR3 is TGTGCCAGCAGCCAGTTATCAGGGGTCCTGAACACTGAAGCTTTCTTT. Protein sequence: CASSQLSGVLNTEAFF.

The chain links TRBV6-5 to TRBJ1-6; 9 bases match TRBD1. J gave up 10 bases and V 4 bases, and 8 bases lay outside the gene matches. The length of the CDR3 is 15 residues. CDR1 is MNHEY, CDR2 SVGAGI, per germline. The CDR3: CASSSSRDRDSPLHF. The DNA for the CDR3 is TGTGCCAGCAGTTCCAGTCGGGACAGGGACTCACCCCTCCACTTT.

The rearrangement uses TRBV19 and TRBJ2-5; 7 bases line up with TRBD2. Germline V gene lookup returns CDR1 LNHDA and CDR2 SQIVND (reference sequence). With V trimmed by 1 base and J by 3 bases, 2 bases remained unmatched. This CDR3 spans 14 amino acids. As DNA, the CDR3 is TGTGCCAGTAGTATAGGAACTAGCGAAGAGACCCAGTACTTC. Translating it yields CASSIGTSEETQYF.

V gene TRBV2 combines with J gene TRBJ2-1; maybe TRBD1 (6 bases). Looked up from germline, CDR1 is SNHLY and CDR2 is FYNNEI. This CDR3 comprises 14 residues. Trimming shortened V by 2 bases and J by 10 bases, and 15 bases separated the two germline ends. CDR3 amino acids: CASSERGSLAEQFF. In DNA, the CDR3 is TGTGCCAGCAGTGAAAGGGGGTCGCTCGCAGAGCAGTTCTTC.

The chain uses TRBV28 and TRBJ1-1; 8 bases are shared with TRBD1. Per germline, CDR1 MDHEN and CDR2 SYDVKM. The CDR3 is made up of 15 amino acids. Trimming at V came to 5 bases and at J to 1 base, leaving 6 bases not matched to a gene. This chain's CDR3 is CASSATGDPNTEAFF. CDR3 nucleotide sequence: TGTGCCAGCAGTGCGACAGGGGATCCGAACACTGAAGCTTTCTTT.

The genes are TRBV5-1 and TRBJ1-5; 8 bases are a match to TRBD1. The V gene's germline CDR1 is SGHRS and CDR2 YFSETQ. This CDR3 is 14 amino acids long. The junction had 3 bases not matched to a gene; V was cut back by 5 bases and J by 2 bases. The CDR3 loop reads CASSQGAGNQPQHF. The DNA for the CDR3 is TGCGCCAGCAGTCAGGGGGCGGGCAATCAGCCCCAGCATTTT.

The chain uses TRBV12-3 or TRBV12-4 and TRBJ2-7; tentative D call: TRBD2 (6 bases). This CDR3 is 12 amino acids long. V was trimmed by 5 bases and J by 12 bases, leaving 17 bases between them. CDR3 DNA: TGTGCCAGCAGTCCACTAGCCAGGCCGTCGTACTTC. It encodes CASSPLARPSYF.

The gene calls are TRBV25-1 and TRBJ1-2; 9 positions agree with TRBD1. V lost 8 bases, J lost 2 bases, and 6 bases stayed unmatched. CDR1 and CDR2 (germline): MGHDK, SYGVNS. The CDR3 runs 14 residues. In nucleotides, the CDR3 is TGTGCCAGCCGTCCCGGGACAGGGAACTATGGCTACACCTTC. Translation: CASRPGTGNYGYTF.

The J gene is TRBJ1-6, the V gene TRBV3-1 (or the pseudogene TRBV3-2); TRBD1 matches 7 bases. J lost 10 bases, V lost 0 bases, and 6 bases had no gene match. The germline gives CDR1 LGHDT, CDR2 YNNKEL (reference sequence). CDR3 size: 15 residues. In DNA form, the CDR3 reads TGTGCCAGCAGCCAAGACGGAGCAGGGGGATCACCCCTCCACTTT. This translates into CASSQDGAGGSPLHF.